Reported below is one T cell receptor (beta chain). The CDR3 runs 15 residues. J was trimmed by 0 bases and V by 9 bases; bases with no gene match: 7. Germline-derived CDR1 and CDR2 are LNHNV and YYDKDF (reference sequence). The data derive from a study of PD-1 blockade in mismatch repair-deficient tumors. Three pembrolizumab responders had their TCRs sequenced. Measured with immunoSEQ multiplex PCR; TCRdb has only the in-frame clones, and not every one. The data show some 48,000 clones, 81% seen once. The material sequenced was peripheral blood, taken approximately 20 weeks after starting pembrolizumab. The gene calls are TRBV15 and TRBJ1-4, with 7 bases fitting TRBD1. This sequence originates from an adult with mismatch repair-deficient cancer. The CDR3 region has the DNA TGTGCCACTGCCCGACAGGGAACAACTAATGAAAAACTGTTTTTT. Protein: CATARQGTTNEKLFF.